This TCR beta chain was recovered during a study of blood T cells in healthy people across ages. Study outcomes and limitations: Per million T cells, TCR beta diversity dropped about linearly as age rose.

Together with a sample-barcoded 5' primer, a J-beta primer mix was included in a second PCR lasting roughly 6 to 12 cycles. Each cDNA molecule was tagged by a template-switch adaptor with 12 random nucleotides. Each CDR3 protein gets one entry after TCRdb re-called the 5' RACE reads with MiXCR. This table holds more than 1 million distinct CDR3 sequences, more than 40% found once. Germline V CDR1 and CDR2: MNHEY, SMNVEV (reference sequence). Trimming cost V 3 bases and J 0 bases, with 9 bases left between them. The CDR3 is 14 residues long. Drawing of peripheral blood yielded 8.5 to 10 milliliters from each donor. Points on this clonotype: Its antigen is still unknown.

The sequence derives from a woman aged 55 to 70 in good health. This rearrangement joins TRBV27 to TRBJ2-7; no firm D call. Specimen: blood. The CDR3 reads CASSFGPYSYEQYF. The CDR3 DNA is TGTGCCAGCAGTTTTGGTCCTTACTCCTACGAGCAGTACTTC.